This TCR beta chain was found in a study of cytomegalovirus exposure and HLA in healthy donors. In the study overall: Previous work identified around 120 million unique TCR beta sequences from 150 million to 200 million T cells.

This clone was counted only a few times. The PCR was carried out with 60 Vbeta primers and 13 Jbeta primers. Sequencing used immunoSEQ multiplex PCR; TCRdb keeps in-frame clones, though not all of them. Of more than 95,000 clones listed, about 80% are singletons. This sequence originates from a man aged 35-49 years in good health and CMV-seropositive. Input material: PBMCs.

In DNA form, the CDR3 reads TGTGCCATCAGTCTCCAGGGGAACGAGCAGTACTTC. Residues: CAISLQGNEQYF. The rearrangement uses TRBV10-3 and TRBJ2-7, with D perhaps matching TRBD1 (6 bases). Germline CDR1 and CDR2: ENHRY and SYGVKD. The CDR3 loop spans 12 amino acids. Between the trimmed V and J ends, which lost 5 bases and 5 bases, there was a span of 10 bases.